What follows describes a single T cell receptor (beta chain). Its antigen is currently unknown. This sample was included in a study of OX40 agonist ivuxolimab in advanced cancers. Across the study: Patients received ivuxolimab, an agonistic anti-OX40 (CD134) antibody. Every 2 weeks, patients got intravenous ivuxolimab at one of six dose levels (0.01-10 mg/kg). Study results and limitations: Partly responding patients at 0.1-3.0 mg/kg showed some of the smallest clonal expansion.

Patients had blood sampled at baseline and again on cycle 4 day 1 and cycle 7 day 1. This CDR3 has 11 residues. Germline V gene lookup returns CDR1 SQVTM and CDR2 ANQGSEA. Trimming took 5 bases from V and 6 from J, leaving 11 bases between them. Clones were sequenced by immunoSEQ multiplex PCR, and TCRdb holds only the in-frame ones, with some missing. The profile shows over 80,000 clones, roughly 90% of them singletons. Sequenced material: CD4+ or CD8+ T cells sorted from blood, taken in a trial of the OX40 agonist ivuxolimab. The J gene is TRBJ2-7, the V gene TRBV29-1; possible D gene TRBD2, 5 bases. This receptor was taken from an adult with an advanced solid tumor such as melanoma, head and neck, liver or kidney cancer. The CDR3 sequence: CSVRGSGEQYF. The CDR3 DNA follows: TGCAGCGTTCGGGGTTCCGGCGAGCAGTACTTC.